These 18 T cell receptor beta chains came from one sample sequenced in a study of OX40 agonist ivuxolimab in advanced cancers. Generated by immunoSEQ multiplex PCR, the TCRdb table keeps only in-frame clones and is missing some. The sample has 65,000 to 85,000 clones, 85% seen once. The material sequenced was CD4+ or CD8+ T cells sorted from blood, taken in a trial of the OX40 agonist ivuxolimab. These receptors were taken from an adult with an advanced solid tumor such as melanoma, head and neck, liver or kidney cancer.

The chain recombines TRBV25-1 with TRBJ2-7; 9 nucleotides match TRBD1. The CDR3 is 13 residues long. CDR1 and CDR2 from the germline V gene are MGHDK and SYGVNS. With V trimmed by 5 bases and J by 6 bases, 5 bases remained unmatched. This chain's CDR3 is CASSQDRGVEQYF. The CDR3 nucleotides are TGTGCCAGCAGTCAGGACAGGGGAGTCGAGCAGTACTTC.

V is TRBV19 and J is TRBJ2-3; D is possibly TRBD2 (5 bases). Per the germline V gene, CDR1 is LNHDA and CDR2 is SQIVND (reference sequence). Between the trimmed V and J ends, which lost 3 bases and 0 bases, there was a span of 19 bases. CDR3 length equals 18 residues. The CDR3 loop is CASSIEGGSPTSTDTQYF. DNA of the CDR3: TGTGCCAGTAGTATTGAGGGTGGCTCGCCTACTAGCACAGATACGCAGTATTTT. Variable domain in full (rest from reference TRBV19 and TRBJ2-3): DGGITQSPKYLFRKEGQNVTLSCEQNLNHDAMYWYRQDPGQGLRLIYYSQIVNDFQKGDIAEGYSVSREKKESFPLTVTSAQKNPTAFYLCASSIEGGSPTSTDTQYFGPGTRLTVL.

This CDR3 reads CASMEAGGLSAFF. The CDR3 nucleotides read TGTGCCAGCATGGAGGCGGGGGGGCTGAGTGCTTTCTTT. The rearrangement uses TRBV6-1 and TRBJ1-1, with D possibly being TRBD1 (6 bases). The CDR3 consists of 13 residues. V was clipped by 7 bases and J by 11 bases, with 20 bases between them. CDR1 is MNHNS, CDR2 SASEGT, per germline.

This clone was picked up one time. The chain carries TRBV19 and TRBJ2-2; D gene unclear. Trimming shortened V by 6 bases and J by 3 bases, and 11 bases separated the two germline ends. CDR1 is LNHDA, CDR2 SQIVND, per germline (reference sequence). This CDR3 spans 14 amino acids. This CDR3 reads CASSPPWDTGELFF. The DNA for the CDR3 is TGTGCCAGTAGCCCACCTTGGGACACCGGGGAGCTGTTTTTT. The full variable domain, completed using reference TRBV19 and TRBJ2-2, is DGGITQSPKYLFRKEGQNVTLSCEQNLNHDAMYWYRQDPGQGLRLIYYSQIVNDFQKGDIAEGYSVSREKKESFPLTVTSAQKNPTAFYLCASSPPWDTGELFFGEGSRLTVL.

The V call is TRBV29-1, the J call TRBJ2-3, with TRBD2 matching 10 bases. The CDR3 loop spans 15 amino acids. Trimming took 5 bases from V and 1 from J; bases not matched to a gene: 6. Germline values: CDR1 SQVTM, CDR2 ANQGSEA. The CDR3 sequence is CSVSGGAGRTDTQYF. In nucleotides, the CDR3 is TGCAGCGTTAGCGGGGGGGCGGGCCGCACAGATACGCAGTATTTT.

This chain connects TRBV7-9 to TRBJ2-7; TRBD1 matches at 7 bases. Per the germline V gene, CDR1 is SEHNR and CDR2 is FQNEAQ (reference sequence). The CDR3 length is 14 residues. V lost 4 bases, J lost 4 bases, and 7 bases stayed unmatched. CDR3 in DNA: TGTGCCAGCAGCTCGAGACAGGGCTTGTACGAGCAGTACTTC. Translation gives CASSSRQGLYEQYF.

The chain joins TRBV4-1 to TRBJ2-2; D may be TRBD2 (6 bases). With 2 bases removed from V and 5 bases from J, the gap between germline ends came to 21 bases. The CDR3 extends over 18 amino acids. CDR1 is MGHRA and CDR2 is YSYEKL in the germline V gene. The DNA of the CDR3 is TGCGCCAGCAGCCAAAGTCGTACCAGACTAGGGGAGACCGGGGAGCTGTTTTTT. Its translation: CASSQSRTRLGETGELFF.

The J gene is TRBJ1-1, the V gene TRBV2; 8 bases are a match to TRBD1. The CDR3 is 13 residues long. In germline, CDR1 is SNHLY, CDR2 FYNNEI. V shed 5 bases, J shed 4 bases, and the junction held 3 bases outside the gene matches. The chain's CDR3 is CASSSDRVTEAFF. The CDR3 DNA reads TGTGCCAGCAGTTCGGACAGGGTCACTGAAGCTTTCTTT. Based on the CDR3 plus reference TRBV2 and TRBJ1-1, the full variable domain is EPEVTQTPSHQVTQMGQEVILRCVPISNHLYFYWYRQILGQKVEFLVSFYNNEISEKSEIFDDQFSVERPDGSNFTLKIRSTKLEDSAMYFCASSSDRVTEAFFGQGTRLTVV.

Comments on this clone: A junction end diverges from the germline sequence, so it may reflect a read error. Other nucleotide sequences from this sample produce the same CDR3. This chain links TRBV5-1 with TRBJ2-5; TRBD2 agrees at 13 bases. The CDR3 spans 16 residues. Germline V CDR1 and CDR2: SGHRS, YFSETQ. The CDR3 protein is CASSRRTSGGQETQYF. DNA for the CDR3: TGCGCCAGCAGCAGACGGACTAGCGGGGGACAAGAAACCCAGTACTTC.

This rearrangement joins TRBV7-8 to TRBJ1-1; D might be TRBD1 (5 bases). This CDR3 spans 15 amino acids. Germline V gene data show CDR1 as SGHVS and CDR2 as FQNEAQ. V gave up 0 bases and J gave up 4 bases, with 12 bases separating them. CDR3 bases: TGTGCCAGCAGCTTAGCGGCCGGGGGGATCACTGAAGCTTTCTTT. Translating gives CASSLAAGGITEAFF.

The CDR3 bases are TGTGCCAGCAGCTTAGACGGGGGGGTTACTGAAGCTTTCTTT. Its translation: CASSLDGGVTEAFF. This chain links TRBV11-2 with TRBJ1-1; perhaps TRBD1 as D (5 bases). The CDR3 consists of 14 residues. The germline V gene encodes CDR1 SGHAT and CDR2 FQNNGV. The V end was cut by 0 bases, the J end by 5 bases, with 10 bases between.

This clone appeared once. The DNA of the CDR3 is TGTGCCAGCAGCGTAGTGTCGAGTTTTCCAGATACGCAGTATTTT. Amino acid sequence: CASSVVSSFPDTQYF. The V gene is TRBV9, the J gene TRBJ2-3; D remains unclear. V lost 0 bases and J lost 4, with 12 bases in between. This CDR3 region has 15 residues. Germline CDR1 SGDLS, CDR2 YYNGEE.

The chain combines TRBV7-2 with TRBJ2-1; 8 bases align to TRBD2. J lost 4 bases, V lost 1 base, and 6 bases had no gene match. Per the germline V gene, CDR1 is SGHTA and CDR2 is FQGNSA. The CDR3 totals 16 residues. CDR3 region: CASSLGLARRYNEQFF. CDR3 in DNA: TGTGCCAGCAGCTTAGGACTAGCGAGGAGATACAATGAGCAGTTCTTC.

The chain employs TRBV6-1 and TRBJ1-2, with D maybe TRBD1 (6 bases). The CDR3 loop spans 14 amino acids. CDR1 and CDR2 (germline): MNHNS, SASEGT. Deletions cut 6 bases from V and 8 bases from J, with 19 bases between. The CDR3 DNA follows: TGTGCCAGCAGGGGGGGGGCAGCTCGCCTGGGCTACACCTTC. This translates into CASRGGAARLGYTF.

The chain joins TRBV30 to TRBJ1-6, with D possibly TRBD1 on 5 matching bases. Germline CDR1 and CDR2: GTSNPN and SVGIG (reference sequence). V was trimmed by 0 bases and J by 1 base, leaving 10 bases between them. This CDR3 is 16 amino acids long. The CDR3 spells CAWSVWGKSYNSPLHF. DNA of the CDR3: TGTGCCTGGAGTGTATGGGGGAAGTCCTATAATTCACCCCTCCACTTT. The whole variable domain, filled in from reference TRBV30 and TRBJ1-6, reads SQTIHQWPATLVQPVGSPLSLECTVEGTSNPNLYWYRQAAGRGLQLLFYSVGIGQISSEVPQNLSASRPQDRQFILSSKKLLLSDSGFYLCAWSVWGKSYNSPLHFGNGTRLTVT.

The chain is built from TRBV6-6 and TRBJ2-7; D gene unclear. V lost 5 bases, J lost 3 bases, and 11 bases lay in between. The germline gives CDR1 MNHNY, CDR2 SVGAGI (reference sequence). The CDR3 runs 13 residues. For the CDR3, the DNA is TGTGCCAGCAGTCCGGGTAGAGACTACGAGCAGTACTTC. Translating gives CASSPGRDYEQYF.

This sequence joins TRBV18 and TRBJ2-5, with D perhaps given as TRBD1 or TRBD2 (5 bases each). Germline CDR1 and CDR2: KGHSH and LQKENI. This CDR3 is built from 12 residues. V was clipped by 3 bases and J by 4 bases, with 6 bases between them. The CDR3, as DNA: TGTGCCAGCTCACCGGGGGTAGAGACCCAGTACTTC. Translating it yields CASSPGVETQYF. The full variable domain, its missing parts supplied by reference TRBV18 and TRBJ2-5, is NAGVMQNPRHLVRRRGQEARLRCSPMKGHSHVYWYRQLPEEGLKFMVYLQKENIIDESGMPKERFSAEFPKEGPSILRIQQVVRGDSAAYFCASSPGVETQYFGPGTRLLVL.

CDR3 DNA sequence: TGTGCCAGCAGCACCTCGGGGAGGAACACTGAAGCTTTCTTT. Its translation is CASSTSGRNTEAFF. V usage is TRBV9 and J usage is TRBJ1-1, with unresolved D. The germline V gene encodes CDR1 SGDLS and CDR2 YYNGEE. CDR3 length: 14 amino acids. The V gene lost 4 bases and the J gene lost 1 base, with 11 bases spanning the gap.